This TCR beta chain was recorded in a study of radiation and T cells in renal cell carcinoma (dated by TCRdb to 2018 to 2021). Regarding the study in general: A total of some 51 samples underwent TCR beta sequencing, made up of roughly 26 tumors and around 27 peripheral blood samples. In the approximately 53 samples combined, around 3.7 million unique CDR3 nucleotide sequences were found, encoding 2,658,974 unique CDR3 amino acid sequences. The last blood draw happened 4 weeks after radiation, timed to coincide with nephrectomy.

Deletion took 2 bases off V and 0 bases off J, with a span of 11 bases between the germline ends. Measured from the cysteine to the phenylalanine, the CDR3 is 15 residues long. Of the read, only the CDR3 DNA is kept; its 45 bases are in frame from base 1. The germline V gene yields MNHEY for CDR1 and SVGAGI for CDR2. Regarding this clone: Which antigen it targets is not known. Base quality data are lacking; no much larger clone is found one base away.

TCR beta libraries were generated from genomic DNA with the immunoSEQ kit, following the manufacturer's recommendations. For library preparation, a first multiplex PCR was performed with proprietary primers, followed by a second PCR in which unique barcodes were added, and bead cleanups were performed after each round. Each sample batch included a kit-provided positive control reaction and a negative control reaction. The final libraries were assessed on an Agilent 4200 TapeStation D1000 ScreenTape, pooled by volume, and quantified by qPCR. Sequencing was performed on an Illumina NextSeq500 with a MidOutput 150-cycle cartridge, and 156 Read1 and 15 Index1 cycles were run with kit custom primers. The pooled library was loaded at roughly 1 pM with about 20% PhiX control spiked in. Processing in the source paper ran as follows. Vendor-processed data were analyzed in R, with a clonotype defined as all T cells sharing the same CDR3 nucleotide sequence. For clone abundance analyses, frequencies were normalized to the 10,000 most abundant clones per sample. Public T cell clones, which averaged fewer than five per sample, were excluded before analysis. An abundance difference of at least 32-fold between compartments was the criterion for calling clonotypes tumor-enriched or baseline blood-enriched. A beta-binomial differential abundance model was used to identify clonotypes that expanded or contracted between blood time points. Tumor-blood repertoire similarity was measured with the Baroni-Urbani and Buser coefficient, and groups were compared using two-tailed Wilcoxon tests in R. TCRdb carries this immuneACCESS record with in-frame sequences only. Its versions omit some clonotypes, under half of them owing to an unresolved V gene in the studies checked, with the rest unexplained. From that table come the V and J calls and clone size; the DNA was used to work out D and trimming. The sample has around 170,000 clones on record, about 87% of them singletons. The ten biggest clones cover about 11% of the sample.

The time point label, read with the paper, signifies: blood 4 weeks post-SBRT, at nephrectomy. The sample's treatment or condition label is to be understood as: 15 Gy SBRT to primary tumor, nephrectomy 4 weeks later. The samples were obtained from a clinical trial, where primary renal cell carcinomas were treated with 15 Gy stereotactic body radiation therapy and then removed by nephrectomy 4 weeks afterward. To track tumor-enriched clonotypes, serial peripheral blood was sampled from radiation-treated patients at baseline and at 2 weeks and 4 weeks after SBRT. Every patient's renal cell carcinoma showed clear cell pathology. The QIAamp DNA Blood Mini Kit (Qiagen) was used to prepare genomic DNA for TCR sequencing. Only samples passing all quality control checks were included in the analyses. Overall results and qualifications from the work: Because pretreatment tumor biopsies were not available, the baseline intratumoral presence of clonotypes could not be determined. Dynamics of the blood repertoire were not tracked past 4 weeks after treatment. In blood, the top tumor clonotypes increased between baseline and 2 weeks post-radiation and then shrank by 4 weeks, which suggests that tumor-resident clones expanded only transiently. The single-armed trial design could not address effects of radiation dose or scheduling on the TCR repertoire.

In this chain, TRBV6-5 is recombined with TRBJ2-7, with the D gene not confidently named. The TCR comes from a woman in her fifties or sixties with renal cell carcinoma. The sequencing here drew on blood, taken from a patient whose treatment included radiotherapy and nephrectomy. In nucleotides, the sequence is TGTGCCAGCAGTTACAAAGACACGGGCTCCTACGAGCAGTACTTC. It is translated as CASSYKDTGSYEQYF.